This T cell receptor (beta chain) stems from a study of T cell clonality in common variable immunodeficiency. The CDR3 has 15 amino acids. Germline CDR1 KGHSH, CDR2 LQKENI. V lost 3 bases and J lost 2; bases outside the gene matches: 6. Study outcomes and limitations: In common variable immunodeficiency, TCR beta chains reportedly carried fewer deletions and N-nucleotide insertions.

As concerns this clone: Its target is not known. The CDR3 extends 3 residues past the end of the read, so its final part is completed from the germline J gene.

Libraries were prepared by immunoSEQ multiplex PCR; TCRdb keeps only in-frame clonotypes and omits some of them. The sample presents tens of thousands of clones, none singletons. The sample consisted of peripheral blood mononuclear cells. This chain connects TRBV18 to TRBJ2-5; 7 bases are shared with TRBD1. This TCR came from a human donor with common variable immunodeficiency. CDR3 protein: CASSPSGTVQETQYF. Partial CDR3 DNA: TGTGCCAGCTCACCCTCCGGGACAGTACAAGAGACC.